This T cell receptor beta chain appears in the sequencing data of a study of technical replicates of blood from a handful of donors. This CDR3 has 18 amino acids. Germline values: CDR1 ENHRY, CDR2 SYGVKD. V lost 3 bases to trimming and J lost 6 bases; unmatched junction nucleotides: 18. The data were produced by immunoSEQ multiplex PCR, yet TCRdb's version contains in-frame clones alone and is incomplete. The table shows tens of thousands of clones, with more than 85% occurring only once. The sequencing input was PBMCs. The sequence was obtained from a human donor in good health. Some clones in this sample may be carry-over from other donors' samples. V is TRBV10-3 and J is TRBJ2-7; 9 bases match TRBD1. DNA for the CDR3: TGTGCCATCAGTGAAGGGACAGGGTTTTCGGGACCTTCTAGCGAGCAGTACTTC. It is translated as CAISEGTGFSGPSSEQYF.